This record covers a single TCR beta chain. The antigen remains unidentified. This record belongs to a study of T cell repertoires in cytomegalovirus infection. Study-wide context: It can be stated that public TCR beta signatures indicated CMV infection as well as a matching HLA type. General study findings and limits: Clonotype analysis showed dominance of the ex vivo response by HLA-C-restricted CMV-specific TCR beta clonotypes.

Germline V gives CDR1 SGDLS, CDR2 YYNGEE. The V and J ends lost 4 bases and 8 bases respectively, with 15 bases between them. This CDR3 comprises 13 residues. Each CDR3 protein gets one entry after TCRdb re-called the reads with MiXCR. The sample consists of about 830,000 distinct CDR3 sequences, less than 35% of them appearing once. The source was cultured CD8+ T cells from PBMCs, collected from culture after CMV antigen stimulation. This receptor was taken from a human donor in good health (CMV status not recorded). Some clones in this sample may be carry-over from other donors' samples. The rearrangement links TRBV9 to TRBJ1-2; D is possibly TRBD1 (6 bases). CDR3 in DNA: TGTGCCAGCAGCCTAGACAGGAGGAAGGGCTACACCTTC. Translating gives CASSLDRRKGYTF.